The 15 T cell receptor beta chains below come from one sample, sequenced in a study of regulatory T cells in long-lasting Graves disease. TCRdb fed the reads into MiXCR, producing one record per CDR3 protein. The data hold hundreds of distinct CDR3 sequences, with about 61% observed a single time. The authors made the TCR library using RNA they extracted from PBMCs. Sample: peripheral blood mononuclear cells (PBMCs), taken with antithyroid drug treatment, in newly diagnosed or persistent Graves disease (not recorded which). The receptor source for this set is a woman between 40 and 50 years old with Graves disease.

This chain uses TRBV5-6 with TRBJ2-1; 9 nucleotides agree with TRBD1. Germline CDR1 SGHDT, CDR2 YYEEEE. The CDR3 runs to 16 residues. J gave up 6 bases and V 1 base, and 8 bases lay outside the gene matches. In nucleotides, the CDR3 is TGTGCCAGCAGCTTGTCCGGGACAGGGACTGCCAATGAGCAGTTCTTC. This codes for CASSLSGTGTANEQFF.

The genes are TRBV6-1 and TRBJ2-3; D gene unclear. CDR3 length: 15 amino acids. Germline V lookup: CDR1 MNHNS, CDR2 SASEGT. The V gene lost 9 bases and the J gene lost 0 bases, with 16 bases spanning the gap. The CDR3 here is CARGAEWSSTDTQYF. CDR3 nucleotide sequence: TGTGCCAGGGGTGCAGAGTGGAGCAGCACAGATACGCAGTATTTT.

This clonotype was counted only a few times. This rearrangement joins TRBV10-3 to TRBJ1-1; a weak D match, TRBD1 (5 bases). Trimming stripped 6 bases from V and 3 bases from J, with 14 bases between. Germline V gene lookup returns CDR1 ENHRY and CDR2 SYGVKD. The CDR3 totals 14 residues. For the CDR3, the DNA is TGTGCCATCAGGCCCCCAGGGCTGGACACTGAAGCTTTCTTT. This sequence encodes CAIRPPGLDTEAFF.

V and J are TRBV28 and TRBJ2-1; D remains unclear. The CDR3 has 15 amino acids. Trimming removed 3 bases from V and 1 base from J, with 10 bases in between. From germline, CDR1 is MDHEN and CDR2 SYDVKM. The CDR3 reads CASSFLLGSYNEQFF. The CDR3 DNA follows: TGTGCCAGCAGTTTTCTGTTGGGGTCCTACAATGAGCAGTTCTTC. Together with reference TRBV28 and TRBJ2-1, the CDR3 gives the full variable domain: DVKVTQSSRYLVKRTGEKVFLECVQDMDHENMFWYRQDPGLGLRLIYFSYDVKMKEKGDIPEGYSVSREKKERFSLILESASTNQTSMYLCASSFLLGSYNEQFFGPGTRLTVL.

The V and J genes are TRBV12-3 or TRBV12-4 and TRBJ2-7, with 12 bases aligning to TRBD2. This CDR3 region has 17 residues. V lost 5 bases and J lost 7; bases outside the gene matches: 15. This CDR3 is CASSPTTSGSLAGEQYF. CDR3 DNA: TGTGCCAGCAGTCCTACGACTAGCGGGAGTCTGGCGGGGGAGCAGTACTTC.

This clonotype has only a few counts. The V gene is TRBV29-1, the J gene TRBJ2-7; no definite D call. Looked up from germline, CDR1 is SQVTM and CDR2 is ANQGSEA. The CDR3 contains 16 residues. Trimming left V 6 bases short and J 6 bases short, with 27 bases between. The CDR3 here is CSVVNDALGRRAEQYF. The DNA for the CDR3 is TGCAGCGTAGTTAATGACGCCTTGGGTAGGAGAGCCGAGCAGTACTTC.

The chain couples TRBV20-1 to TRBJ2-5; 14 bases are a match to TRBD2. V shed 6 bases and J 3 bases; nucleotides not matched to a gene: 9. The length of the CDR3 is 16 residues. From germline, CDR1 is DFQATT and CDR2 SNEGSKA (reference sequence). The chain's CDR3 is CSALTSGRAQKETQYF. The CDR3 nucleotides read TGCAGTGCGTTGACTAGCGGGAGGGCCCAGAAAGAGACCCAGTACTTC.

The chain carries TRBV18 and TRBJ1-2; no reliable D call. V was clipped by 4 bases and J by 3 bases, with 6 bases between them. Germline values: CDR1 KGHSH, CDR2 LQKENI. The CDR3 extends over 12 amino acids. This CDR3 reads CASSLRDYGYTF. CDR3 DNA sequence: TGTGCCAGCTCACTGCGCGACTATGGCTACACCTTC.

This chain's CDR3 is CASSPGGGQPQHF. Here the CDR3 DNA reads TGTGCCAGCAGTCCCGGCGGAGGTCAGCCCCAGCATTTT. This chain joins TRBV7-2 and TRBJ1-5; the D is unclear. V gave up 6 bases and J gave up 6 bases, with 12 bases separating them. CDR1 SGHTA and CDR2 FQGNSA come from the germline V gene. There are 13 residues in the CDR3.

The rearrangement links TRBV4-2 to TRBJ2-3; 11 positions match TRBD2. J was trimmed by 4 bases and V by 1 base; bases with no gene match: 7. CDR1 is LGHNA and CDR2 is YNFKEQ in the germline V gene. The CDR3 loop spans 17 amino acids. Here the CDR3 reads CASSQVGGTSGPDTQYF. In nucleotides, the CDR3 is TGTGCCAGCAGCCAAGTGGGAGGGACTAGCGGCCCAGATACGCAGTATTTT.

The V gene is TRBV5-1, the J gene TRBJ2-3, with D possibly being TRBD2 (5 bases). Per the germline V gene, CDR1 is SGHRS and CDR2 is YFSETQ. V dropped 2 bases and J dropped 5 bases, with 6 bases sitting between them. This CDR3 has 12 amino acids. CDR3 DNA: TGCGCCAGCAGCTTTGAGGGAGATACGCAGTATTTT. Its translation is CASSFEGDTQYF.

This clonotype was observed a few times. This chain links TRBV27 with TRBJ1-5, with unresolved D. CDR1 MNHEY and CDR2 SMNVEV come from the germline V gene (reference sequence). V was clipped by 3 bases and J by 5 bases, with 2 bases between them. The CDR3 sequence is 11 residues long. CDR3 bases: TGTGCCAGCAGTTTCCATCAGCCCCAGCATTTT. Its protein is CASSFHQPQHF.

In its sample, this clonotype was seen once. The chain is built from TRBV12-3 or TRBV12-4 and TRBJ1-5, with unresolved D. Deletions cut 6 bases from V and 4 bases from J, with 13 bases between. The CDR3 consists of 14 residues. The CDR3, as DNA: TGTGCCAGCAGGCCGGGTCGAACAAATCAGCCCCAGCATTTT. Protein sequence: CASRPGRTNQPQHF.

The gene calls are TRBV20-1 and TRBJ2-7, with D uncertain. Trimming removed 2 bases from V and 1 base from J, with 6 bases in between. This CDR3 is built from 12 residues. Germline values: CDR1 DFQATT, CDR2 SNEGSKA (reference sequence). In DNA, the CDR3 is TGCAGTGCTAGAACTACATCCTACGAGCAGTACTTC. It yields the protein CSARTTSYEQYF.

The rearrangement joins TRBV7-6 to TRBJ2-3; TRBD2 matches 15 bases. V was clipped by 0 bases and J by 1 base; unmatched bases: 5. Per the germline V gene, CDR1 is SGHVS and CDR2 is FNYEAQ. CDR3 length: 19 residues. The CDR3 DNA is TGTGCCAGCAGCTTAGCAGGGACTAGCGGGAGGAAAGGCACAGATACGCAGTATTTT. Protein: CASSLAGTSGRKGTDTQYF.